Sequencing of this T cell receptor beta chain was carried out in a study of response to subunit inactivated influenza vaccine. Whole-study findings and limits: Each seasonal flu vaccination may recruit only limited new T cells, authors suggested.

TCRdb independently ran MiXCR on the RT-PCR reads; one entry per CDR3 protein. The sample includes more than 250,000 distinct CDR3 sequences, around a fifth of them seen just once. This clonotype was seen repeatedly, ten times or more. Its antigen is not known. The CDR3 spans 16 residues. Trimming took 5 bases from V and 1 from J, leaving 12 bases between them. Germline V lookup: CDR1 MDHEN, CDR2 SYDVKM. V usage is TRBV28 and J usage is TRBJ1-6, with D perhaps TRBD1 (5 bases). The receptor was isolated from a man between 50 and 70 years old who received an inactivated influenza vaccine. This material consisted of PBMCs from blood, taken 21 months after vaccination. In nucleotides, the CDR3 is TGTGCCAGCAGTCCCACGGGACGGTCCTATAATTCACCCCTCCACTTT. It specifies CASSPTGRSYNSPLHF.